This TCR beta chain emerged from a study of blood T cell repertoires in COVID-19. Study overall: Acute-phase and convalescent COVID-19 samples originated in the United States, Italy and Spain. PBMCs, B-cell-depleted T cells, or T cells were the source of the cDNA or gDNA that made up the material.

Original processing methods: Amplification of reference gene primers was used by the study to estimate nucleated cell counts. The assay was immunoSEQ multiplex PCR, and TCRdb's table has in-frame clones only and misses some. That table is the source of V, J and clone size, and D and trimming were worked out from the DNA. The table includes a few hundred thousand clones, approximately 86% detected once. J was trimmed by 8 bases and V by 6 bases; bases with no gene match: 6. Germline loops: CDR1 MNHEY, CDR2 SVGAGI. The CDR3 is made up of 15 amino acids. The V gene is TRBV6-5, the J gene TRBJ2-2; 13 bases agree with TRBD2. This receptor was taken from a woman aged 70-85 years with active or convalescent COVID-19. The sequencing sample was made of peripheral blood. Here the CDR3 DNA reads TGTGCCAGCAGGGGGACTAGCGGGGCCTCAGGGGAGCTGTTTTTT. It yields the protein CASRGTSGASGELFF.